The 21 T cell receptor beta chains reported below all come from one sample, sequenced in a study of identical twins. From the 5' RACE reads, TCRdb called clonotypes with MiXCR, one entry per CDR3 protein. Of 1.5 million or so distinct CDR3 sequences listed, more than 30% were seen once; the top ten hold about 0.27%. Sequences were obtained from cord blood. The receptor set was obtained from a newborn girl in good health.

This clonotype was seen more than once but under ten times. V gene TRBV11-1 combines with J gene TRBJ2-4; no reliable D call. V gave up 1 base and J gave up 13 bases, with 14 bases separating them. Germline V lookup: CDR1 SGHAT, CDR2 FQDESV (reference sequence). The CDR3 spans 13 residues. CDR3 amino acids: CASSLGGGPVQYF. DNA of the CDR3: TGTGCCAGCAGCTTAGGAGGCGGACCAGTGCAGTACTTC.

This clonotype has ten or more counts. The chain uses TRBV27 and TRBJ2-7, with 10 bases matching TRBD1. CDR1 is MNHEY, CDR2 SMNVEV, per germline (reference sequence). The CDR3 loop spans 14 amino acids. V shed 3 bases and J 4 bases; nucleotides not matched to a gene: 3. CDR3 nucleotides: TGTGCCAGCAGTTTCGACAGGGGGCGATACGAGCAGTACTTC. Amino acids: CASSFDRGRYEQYF.

V gene TRBV20-1 combines with J gene TRBJ2-7; 7 bases map to TRBD1. J lost 4 bases, V lost 6 bases, and 12 bases had no gene match. The germline gives CDR1 DFQATT, CDR2 SNEGSKA (reference sequence). The CDR3 runs 14 residues. Written as DNA, the CDR3 is TGCAGTGCCCACCCAGGGACAGCCTCGTACGAGCAGTACTTC. As protein: CSAHPGTASYEQYF.

This clonotype was counted between two and nine times. V gene TRBV20-1 combines with J gene TRBJ2-1; D unresolved. Germline loops: CDR1 DFQATT, CDR2 SNEGSKA (reference sequence). V dropped 3 bases and J dropped 8 bases, with 14 bases sitting between them. This CDR3 is built from 13 residues. The CDR3 protein is CSASPQVRYEQFF. In nucleotides, the CDR3 is TGCAGTGCTAGTCCCCAGGTGAGGTATGAGCAGTTCTTC.

The V call is TRBV6-6, the J call TRBJ1-2, with 9 positions matching TRBD1. CDR3 length: 17 amino acids. Germline assignment: CDR1 MNHNY and CDR2 SVGAGI (reference sequence). The V gene end was trimmed by 6 bases and the J gene end by 7 bases; junction bases not matched to a gene: 18. The CDR3 DNA follows: TGTGCCAGCAGATACGGGACAGGGAGAACAGTGGGGTCTGGCTACACCTTC. Its translation: CASRYGTGRTVGSGYTF.

The gene calls are TRBV10-3 and TRBJ2-5; TRBD1 agrees at 7 bases. Germline CDR1 and CDR2: ENHRY and SYGVKD. V trimming: 3 bases; J trimming: 2 bases; junction bases outside the gene matches: 3. The CDR3 is made up of 14 amino acids. CDR3 sequence: CAISEPGQQETQYF. The CDR3 bases are TGTGCCATCAGTGAACCGGGACAGCAAGAGACCCAGTACTTC.

This clonotype came up a few times. The rearrangement uses TRBV7-9 and TRBJ2-1, with D possibly being TRBD1 or TRBD2 (6 bases each). Trimming took off 1 base at V and 5 bases at J, with 12 bases between the two ends. The germline V gene has CDR1 SEHNR and CDR2 FQNEAQ (reference sequence). The CDR3 runs to 15 residues. CDR3 in DNA: TGTGCCAGCAGCTTAGACCGGGGGCGCGACAATGAGCAGTTCTTC. Translating gives CASSLDRGRDNEQFF. Variable domain in full (rest from reference TRBV7-9 and TRBJ2-1): DTGVSQNPRHKITKRGQNVTFRCDPISEHNRLYWYRQTLGQGPEFLTYFQNEAQLEKSRLLSDRFSAERPKGSFSTLEIQRTEQGDSAMYLCASSLDRGRDNEQFFGPGTRLTVL.

The table lists this clonotype with a few counts. This chain links TRBV29-1 with TRBJ1-2; D gene uncertain. There are 14 residues in the CDR3. Germline loops: CDR1 SQVTM, CDR2 ANQGSEA. With 4 bases removed from V and 5 bases from J, the gap between germline ends came to 17 bases. As DNA, the CDR3 is TGCAGCGTTGTTTCGGCCCAACTTTCATATGGCTACACCTTC. Amino acid sequence: CSVVSAQLSYGYTF. Drawing the rest from reference TRBV29-1 and TRBJ1-2, the complete variable domain is SAVISQKPSRDICQRGTSLTIQCQVDSQVTMMFWYRQQPGQSLTLIATANQGSEATYESGFVIDKFPISRPNLTFSTLTVSNMSPEDSSIYLCSVVSAQLSYGYTFGSGTRLTVV.

This clonotype was counted between two and nine times. The chain uses TRBV24-1 and TRBJ2-7; maybe TRBD1 (6 bases). Trimming shortened V by 4 bases and J by 0 bases, and 9 bases separated the two germline ends. The germline gives CDR1 KGHDR, CDR2 SFDVKD. This CDR3 region has 14 residues. Here the CDR3 reads CATSDRDNSYEQYF. In nucleotides, the CDR3 is TGTGCCACCAGTGACCGGGACAACTCCTACGAGCAGTACTTC.

This clonotype has a count of ten or more. CDR3 nucleotides: TGCAGCGCCCGACAGGGGACAAATCAGCCCCAGCATTTT. Translating gives CSARQGTNQPQHF. The chain combines TRBV20-1 with TRBJ1-5; 8 bases are a match to TRBD1. The germline CDR1 and CDR2 sequences are DFQATT and SNEGSKA (reference sequence). This CDR3 spans 13 amino acids.

This clonotype was detected only a few times. The genes are TRBV20-1 and TRBJ2-7; D not resolved. The J call may be mistaken, given a closer DNA end match to TRBJ2-5. CDR3 size: 14 residues. Germline CDR1 and CDR2: DFQATT and SNEGSKA (reference sequence). This CDR3 reads CSARDLVVFGTQYF. The DNA of the CDR3 is TGCAGTGCTAGAGACCTGGTAGTCTTTGGGACCCAGTACTTC.

The V call is TRBV5-4, the J call TRBJ2-3; TRBD2 matches at 7 bases. The junction had 15 bases not matched to a gene; V was cut back by 7 bases and J by 4 bases. Per the germline V gene, CDR1 is SGHNT and CDR2 is YYREEE (reference sequence). This CDR3 spans 16 amino acids. The CDR3 loop reads CASGVGLVHRADTQYF. The CDR3 bases are TGTGCCAGCGGAGTCGGACTAGTCCACCGGGCAGATACGCAGTATTTT. The entire variable domain, with the rest obtained from reference TRBV5-4 and TRBJ2-3, is as follows: ETGVTQSPTHLIKTRGQQVTLRCSSQSGHNTVSWYQQALGQGPQFIFQYYREEENGRGNFPPRFSGLQFPNYSSELNVNALELDDSALYLCASGVGLVHRADTQYFGPGTRLTVL.

This clonotype has more than one count but fewer than ten. The chain combines TRBV2 with TRBJ2-1; D unclear. The CDR3 contains 13 residues. V was cut by 2 bases and J by 14 bases, with 16 bases left in between. Per the germline V gene, CDR1 is SNHLY and CDR2 is FYNNEI. DNA for the CDR3: TGTGCCAGCAGTGAACCCACCCAGCAGAAGGAGTTCTTC. This gives the protein CASSEPTQQKEFF.

In this sample, this clonotype turned up many times. The chain combines TRBV29-1 with TRBJ2-3; TRBD2 matches 7 bases. Germline values: CDR1 SQVTM, CDR2 ANQGSEA. Trimming took 4 bases from V and 5 from J; bases not matched to a gene: 6. There are 13 residues in the CDR3. CDR3 in DNA: TGCAGCGTTGTACGGGGCGGGAGAGATACGCAGTATTTT. Its protein product is CSVVRGGRDTQYF.

In its sample, this clonotype was seen a few times. DNA for the CDR3: TGTGCCAGCAGGAGGGAACTAGAGGGCTACACCTTC. Its translation: CASRRELEGYTF. This chain links TRBV6-6 with TRBJ1-2; D is unclear. The ends were cut back, 6 bases at V and 8 bases at J, with 13 bases in the middle. This CDR3 spans 12 amino acids. Germline lookup yields CDR1 MNHNY and CDR2 SVGAGI (reference sequence).

This chain joins TRBV5-1 and TRBJ2-1; possible D gene TRBD2, 6 bases. The CDR3 sequence is 17 residues long. The germline V and J ends were trimmed by 0 bases and 1 base, with 14 bases remaining between them. Germline V gene sequence: CDR1 SGHRS, CDR2 YFSETQ. CDR3 sequence (DNA): TGCGCCAGCAGCTTGGACCCCGGGGGTCGGTCCTACAATGAGCAGTTCTTC. It translates to CASSLDPGGRSYNEQFF.

The chain couples TRBV9 to TRBJ2-1; either TRBD1 or TRBD2 may fit D (5 bases each). Trimming left V 4 bases short and J 15 bases short, with 17 bases between. CDR1 and CDR2 (germline): SGDLS, YYNGEE. The CDR3 totals 12 residues. The CDR3 DNA sequence: TGTGCCAGCAGCCCCCTTAGCGTGGGGCTGTTCTTC. Protein product: CASSPLSVGLFF.

This chain links TRBV20-1 with TRBJ2-4, with a possible D match to TRBD2 (5 bases). The J call may not be correct, given that the DNA end is closer to TRBJ2-7. CDR1 DFQATT and CDR2 SNEGSKA come from the germline V gene (reference sequence). This CDR3 is 12 amino acids long. The CDR3 coding sequence is TGCAGTGCTAGAGATCGGGGTGTCGAGCAGTACTTC. This encodes CSARDRGVEQYF.

This chain joins TRBV13 and TRBJ2-5; no firm D call. CDR1 is PRHDT, CDR2 FYEKMQ, per germline (reference sequence). This CDR3 has 12 amino acids. Trimming pared 0 bases from V and 6 bases from J, leaving 5 bases between. CDR3 DNA sequence: TGTGCCAGCAGCTTAGGCCTGAAGACCCAGTACTTC. Its protein is CASSLGLKTQYF.

This clonotype was picked up many times. The chain joins TRBV5-1 to TRBJ2-4, with 9 bases aligning to TRBD1. Per the germline V gene, CDR1 is SGHRS and CDR2 is YFSETQ. The ends lost 3 bases at V and 5 bases at J; junction bases unmatched: 6. This CDR3 comprises 15 residues. This CDR3 reads CASSYGDRAQNIQYF. The CDR3 coding sequence is TGCGCCAGCAGCTATGGGGACAGGGCCCAAAACATTCAGTACTTC.

The chain combines TRBV11-2 with TRBJ2-1; D is unresolved. Germline CDR1 reads SGHAT; CDR2 reads FQNNGV. There are 13 residues in the CDR3. V lost 4 bases and J lost 7, with 11 bases in between. CDR3 sequence (DNA): TGTGCCAGCAGCTCCCTACTGGTAAATGAGCAGTTCTTC. This translates into CASSSLLVNEQFF.